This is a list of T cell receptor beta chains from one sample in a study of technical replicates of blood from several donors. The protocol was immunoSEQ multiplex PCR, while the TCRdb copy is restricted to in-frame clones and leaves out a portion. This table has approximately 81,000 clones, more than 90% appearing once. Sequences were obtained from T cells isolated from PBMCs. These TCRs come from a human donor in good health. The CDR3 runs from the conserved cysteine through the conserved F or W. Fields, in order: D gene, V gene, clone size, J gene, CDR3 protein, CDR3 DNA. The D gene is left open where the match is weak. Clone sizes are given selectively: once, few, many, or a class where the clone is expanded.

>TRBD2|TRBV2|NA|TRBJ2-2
CASSLGLAGNTGELFF
TGTGCCAGCAGTCTAGGACTAGCGGGGAACACCGGGGAGCTGTTTTTT
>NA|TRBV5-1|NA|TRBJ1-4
CASSLQGRTNEKLFF
TGCGCCAGCAGCTTACAGGGCCGCACTAATGAAAAACTGTTTTTT
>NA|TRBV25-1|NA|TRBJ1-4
CASSKKGDFEKLFF
TGTGCCAGCAGTAAAAAAGGGGATTTTGAAAAACTGTTTTTT
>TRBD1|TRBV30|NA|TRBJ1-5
CAWDRALGGNQPQHF
TGTGCCTGGGACAGGGCTCTTGGTGGCAATCAGCCCCAGCATTTT
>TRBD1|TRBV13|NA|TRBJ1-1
CASSPETGSNTEAFF
TGTGCCAGCAGCCCAGAGACAGGGTCGAACACTGAAGCTTTCTTT
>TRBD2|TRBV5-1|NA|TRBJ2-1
CASSSISGGYNEQFF
TGCGCCAGCAGCTCGATTAGCGGGGGATACAATGAGCAGTTCTTC
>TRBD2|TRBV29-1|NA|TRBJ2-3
CSVVSGRSTDTQYF
TGCAGCGTTGTTAGCGGGAGGAGTACAGATACGCAGTATTTT
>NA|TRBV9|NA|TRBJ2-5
CASSAHALSGGIRETQYF
TGTGCCAGCAGCGCACACGCCCTCTCTGGGGGGATCCGAGAGACCCAGTACTTC
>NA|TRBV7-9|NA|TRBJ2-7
CASSLAQYEQYF
TGTGCCAGCAGCTTAGCCCAGTACGAGCAGTACTTC
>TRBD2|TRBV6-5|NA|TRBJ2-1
CASSYGLAGVEQFF
TGTGCCAGCAGTTACGGGCTAGCGGGAGTTGAGCAGTTCTTC
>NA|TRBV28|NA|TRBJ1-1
CARQGFWNEAFF
TGTGCCAGGCAGGGGTTCTGGAATGAAGCTTTCTTT
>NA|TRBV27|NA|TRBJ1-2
CASSPITELHGYTF
TGTGCCAGCAGCCCCATTACAGAGTTACATGGCTACACCTTC
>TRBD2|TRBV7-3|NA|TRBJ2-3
CASSLTGSGRQYF
TGTGCCAGCAGCTTAACAGGGAGCGGGAGGCAGTATTTT
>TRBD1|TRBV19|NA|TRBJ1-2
CASSMRTGEYYGYTF
TGTGCCAGTAGTATGAGGACAGGGGAATACTATGGCTACACCTTC
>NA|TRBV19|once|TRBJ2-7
CATGGGQSYEQYF
TGTGCCACGGGAGGGGGACAGTCCTACGAGCAGTACTTC
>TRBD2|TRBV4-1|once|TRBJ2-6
CASSLLAHFEANVLTF
TGCGCCAGCAGCCTACTAGCGCACTTTGAGGCCAACGTCCTGACTTTC
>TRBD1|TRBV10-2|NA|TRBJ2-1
CASRIAGTGYNEQFF
TGCGCCAGCAGAATCGCGGGGACAGGGTACAATGAGCAGTTCTTC
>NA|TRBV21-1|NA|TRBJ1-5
CASSKVLGQPNLYSNQPQHF
TGTGCCAGCAGCAAAGTCCTGGGACAGCCGAATTTATATAGCAATCAGCCCCAGCATTTT
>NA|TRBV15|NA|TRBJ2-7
CATSRGVQDYEQYF
TGTGCCACCAGCAGAGGGGTTCAGGACTACGAGCAGTACTTC
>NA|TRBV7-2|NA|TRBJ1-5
CASSLLDQPQHF
TGTGCCAGCAGTCTTTTAGATCAGCCCCAGCATTTT
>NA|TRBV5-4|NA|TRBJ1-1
CASRGEITEAFF
TGTGCCAGCAGGGGAGAGATTACTGAAGCTTTCTTT
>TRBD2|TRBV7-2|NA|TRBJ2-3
CASSLALGAGDTQYF
TGTGCCAGCAGCTTAGCGCTGGGAGCGGGGGATACGCAGTATTTT
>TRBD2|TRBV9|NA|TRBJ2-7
CASSPGASGFAYEQYF
TGTGCCAGCAGCCCCGGGGCTAGCGGGTTTGCCTACGAGCAGTACTTC
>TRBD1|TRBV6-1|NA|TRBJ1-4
CASSEIGGQSNEKLFF
TGTGCCAGCAGTGAAATAGGGGGACAGTCAAATGAAAAACTGTTTTTT
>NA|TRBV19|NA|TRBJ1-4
CASSPTRTVEKLFF
TGTGCCAGTAGTCCGACAAGGACTGTTGAAAAACTGTTTTTT
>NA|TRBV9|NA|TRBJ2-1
CASSARGLEQFF
TGTGCCAGCAGCGCCCGAGGACTTGAGCAGTTCTTC
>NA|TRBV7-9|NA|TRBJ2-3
CASSLVTGPGGTDTQYF
TGTGCCAGCAGCTTAGTGACAGGCCCTGGTGGCACAGATACGCAGTATTTT
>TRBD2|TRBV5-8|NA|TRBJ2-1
CASSQGTSGYNEQFF
TGTGCCAGCAGCCAGGGGACTAGCGGGTACAATGAGCAGTTCTTC
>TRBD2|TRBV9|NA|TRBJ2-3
CASSVAKAGGDTDTQYF
TGTGCCAGCAGCGTAGCTAAAGCGGGGGGGGACACAGATACGCAGTATTTT
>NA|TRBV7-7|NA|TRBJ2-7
CASSLSTGREQYF
TGTGCTAGCAGCTTATCGACAGGAAGGGAGCAGTACTTC
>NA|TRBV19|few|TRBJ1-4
CASSEQGNNEKLFF
TGTGCCAGTAGTGAACAGGGCAATAATGAAAAACTGTTTTTT
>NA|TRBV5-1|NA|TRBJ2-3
CASSISQGGYDTQYF
TGCGCCAGCAGCATCTCACAGGGGGGGTACGATACGCAGTATTTT
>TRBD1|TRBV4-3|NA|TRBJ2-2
CASSPRRGQGAGELFF
TGCGCCAGCAGCCCTCGGAGGGGACAGGGGGCCGGGGAGCTGTTTTTT
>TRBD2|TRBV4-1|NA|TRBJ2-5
CASSQLAGGQETQYF
TGCGCCAGCAGCCAACTAGCGGGAGGCCAAGAGACCCAGTACTTC
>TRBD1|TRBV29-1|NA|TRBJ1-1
CSLEDATGDTEAFF
TGCAGCCTTGAAGACGCGACAGGGGATACTGAAGCTTTCTTT
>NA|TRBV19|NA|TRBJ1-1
CATSLGGVFTEAFF
TGTGCCACCTCCCTTGGGGGGGTTTTCACTGAAGCTTTCTTT
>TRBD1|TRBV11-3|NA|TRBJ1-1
CASSFPGTGEAFF
TGTGCCAGCAGCTTCCCCGGGACAGGGGAAGCTTTCTTT
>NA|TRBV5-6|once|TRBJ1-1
CASSFGGRTEAFF
TGTGCCAGCAGCTTCGGGGGGCGGACTGAAGCTTTCTTT
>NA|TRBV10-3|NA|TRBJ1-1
CAISEGRGYDTEAFF
TGTGCCATCAGTGAGGGGCGGGGGTATGACACTGAAGCTTTCTTT
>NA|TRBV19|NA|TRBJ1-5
CASSIAGRVGNQPQHF
TGTGCCAGTAGTATAGCGGGCAGGGTGGGCAATCAGCCCCAGCATTTT
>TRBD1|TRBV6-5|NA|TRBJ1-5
CASRPGTGNQPQHF
TGTGCCAGCAGGCCCGGGACAGGGAATCAGCCCCAGCATTTT
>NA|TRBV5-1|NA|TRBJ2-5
CASSATQETQYF
TGCGCCAGCAGCGCCACTCAAGAGACCCAGTACTTC
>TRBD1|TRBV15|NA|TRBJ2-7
CATSTHRTGPTPEQYF
TGTGCCACCAGCACTCATAGGACAGGCCCCACCCCCGAGCAGTACTTC
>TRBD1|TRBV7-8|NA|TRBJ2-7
CASTIGTEKEQYF
TGTGCCAGCACGATCGGGACAGAGAAGGAGCAGTACTTC
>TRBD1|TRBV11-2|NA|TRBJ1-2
CASSPGQGTHYGYTF
TGTGCCAGCAGCCCCGGACAGGGTACTCACTATGGCTACACCTTC
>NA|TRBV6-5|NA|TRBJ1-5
CASAYTHGSNQPQHF
TGTGCCAGCGCTTATACCCACGGTAGCAATCAGCCCCAGCATTTT
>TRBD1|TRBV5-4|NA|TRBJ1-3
CASSLGRTGGNTIYF
TGTGCCAGCAGCTTGGGTCGGACAGGGGGAAACACCATATATTTT
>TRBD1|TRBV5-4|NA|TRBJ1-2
CASSLVQGAYGYTF
TGTGCCAGCAGCTTGGTACAGGGGGCGTATGGCTACACCTTC
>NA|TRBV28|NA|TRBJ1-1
CASSLWGGEAFF
TGTGCCAGCAGTTTATGGGGGGGGGAAGCTTTCTTT
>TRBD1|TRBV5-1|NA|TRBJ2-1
CASSLAGQGYEQFF
TGCGCCAGCAGCTTGGCGGGACAGGGATATGAGCAGTTCTTC
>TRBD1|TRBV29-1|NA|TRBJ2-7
CSVAGGADYEQYF
TGCAGCGTTGCAGGGGGCGCAGACTACGAGCAGTACTTC